The 20 T cell receptor beta chains below come from one sample, sequenced in a study of beta chain features in type 1 diabetes. Expressed TCRB transcripts got sequenced, as all isolated RNA was reverse transcribed. Libraries were prepared by immunoSEQ multiplex PCR; TCRdb keeps only in-frame clonotypes and omits some of them. Of about 170,000 clones in the sample, under 9.5% were seen once. The antigens these receptors bind are not known. Study observations and caveats: Within each of all four CD4+ subsets, Type 1 diabetes patients had TCRB CDR3s that were moderately but significantly shorter.

The specimen was central memory CD4+ T cells from blood. These receptors came from a man between 18 and 29 years old with type 1 diabetes.

This sequence joins TRBV7-9 and TRBJ2-1; a weak D match, TRBD2 (6 bases). The CDR3 has 13 amino acids. V was pared by 2 bases and J by 10 bases, with 12 bases between. In germline, CDR1 is SEHNR, CDR2 FQNEAQ (reference sequence). This CDR3 reads CASSLHREHEQFF. CDR3 coding DNA: TGTGCCAGCAGCTTACATCGGGAGCACGAGCAGTTCTTC.

The rearrangement links TRBV5-6 to TRBJ2-3; 7 bases are shared with TRBD2. This CDR3 contains 13 residues. The trim removed 3 bases at V and 14 bases at J, leaving 12 bases unmatched. Germline values: CDR1 SGHDT, CDR2 YYEEEE. The CDR3: CASSYRTLGGRYF. The CDR3 DNA sequence: TGTGCCAGCAGCTACCGGACTCTCGGCGGGAGGTATTTT.

This clone was seen a few times. The V and J genes are TRBV7-2 and TRBJ2-7; TRBD1 aligns across 8 bases. V shed 5 bases and J 2 bases; nucleotides not matched to a gene: 8. The CDR3 contains 15 residues. Germline values: CDR1 SGHTA, CDR2 FQGNSA. CDR3 bases: TGTGCCAGCAGCAGGACAGGGTTCGTACCCTACGAGCAGTACTTC. Protein sequence: CASSRTGFVPYEQYF. The full variable domain, with the rest looked up from reference TRBV7-2 and TRBJ2-7, is GAGVSQSPSNKVTEKGKDVELRCDPISGHTALYWYRQSLGQGLEFLIYFQGNSAPDKSGLPSDRFSAERTGGSVSTLTIQRTQQEDSAVYLCASSRTGFVPYEQYFGPGTRLTVT.

The rearrangement links TRBV4-1 to TRBJ2-3, with 8 bases lining up with TRBD2. CDR1 MGHRA and CDR2 YSYEKL come from the germline V gene. The CDR3 spans 16 residues. V shed 2 bases, J shed 1 base, and the junction held 5 bases outside the gene matches. CDR3 nucleotide sequence: TGCGCCAGCAGCCAACTACCGGGACTAGGCACAGATACGCAGTATTTT. It encodes CASSQLPGLGTDTQYF.

This clone was seen a few times. The chain joins TRBV19 to TRBJ2-1, with 7 positions matching TRBD1. There are 16 residues in the CDR3. CDR1 LNHDA and CDR2 SQIVND come from the germline V gene (reference sequence). V lost 8 bases to trimming and J lost 1 base; unmatched junction nucleotides: 11. The CDR3 protein is CASSRDSLLSYNEQFF. CDR3 nucleotides: TGTGCCAGTTCTAGGGACAGCCTACTATCCTACAATGAGCAGTTCTTC.

This clone has only a few counts. The J gene is TRBJ2-6, the V gene TRBV5-4, with D tentatively TRBD2 (6 bases). Trimming stripped 2 bases from V and 2 bases from J, with 14 bases between. From germline, CDR1 is SGHNT and CDR2 YYREEE (reference sequence). CDR3 length: 17 amino acids. The chain's CDR3 is CASSLWWAGPGANVLTF. The CDR3 DNA is TGTGCCAGCAGCTTATGGTGGGCGGGGCCTGGGGCCAACGTCCTGACTTTC.

The chain employs TRBV9 and TRBJ1-3; the D is unclear. CDR3 size: 13 residues. Germline CDR1 is SGDLS and CDR2 is YYNGEE. V lost 5 bases, J lost 4 bases, and 10 bases lay in between. DNA of the CDR3: TGTGCCAGCAGACGGGTCGGGGGAAACACCATATATTTT. Protein: CASRRVGGNTIYF. The full variable domain, with the rest looked up from reference TRBV9 and TRBJ1-3, is DSGVTQTPKHLITATGQRVTLRCSPRSGDLSVYWYQQSLDQGLQFLIQYYNGEERAKGNILERFSAQQFPDLHSELNLSSLELGDSALYFCASRRVGGNTIYFGEGSWLTVV.

The chain uses TRBV28 and TRBJ2-7, with D possibly being TRBD1 (6 bases). The germline gives CDR1 MDHEN, CDR2 SYDVKM. The CDR3 consists of 14 residues. Between the trimmed V and J ends, which lost 5 bases and 3 bases, there was a span of 14 bases. CDR3 sequence: CASSLRDTNYEQYF. The CDR3 nucleotides read TGTGCCAGCAGTCTCCGGGACACAAACTACGAGCAGTACTTC.

This clone was observed a handful of times. This sequence joins TRBV7-9 and TRBJ2-7, with TRBD2 matching 10 bases. V was clipped by 5 bases and J by 13 bases; unmatched bases: 14. CDR3 size: 14 residues. The germline V gene has CDR1 SEHNR and CDR2 FQNEAQ (reference sequence). The CDR3 DNA is TGTGCCAGCAGCCTCTCGAGCGGGGGGGCCGTTCATTACTTC. This translates into CASSLSSGGAVHYF.

The chain links TRBV5-5 to TRBJ2-5; D ambiguous. The CDR3 loop spans 12 amino acids. The V end lost 4 bases, the J end lost 2 bases, and 6 bases lay between the germline ends. Germline CDR1 SGHKS, CDR2 YYEKEE (reference sequence). CDR3 DNA: TGTGCCAGCAGCCCCATGCAAGAGACCCAGTACTTC. It is translated as CASSPMQETQYF.

There are a few counts of this clone. CDR3 in amino acids: CASSLDGTESTQYF. DNA for the CDR3: TGTGCCAGCAGCTTAGATGGCACGGAGAGTACGCAGTATTTT. This rearrangement joins TRBV7-7 to TRBJ2-3; D unclear. CDR3 size: 14 residues. V lost 1 base, J lost 8 bases, and 13 bases lay in between. CDR1 and CDR2 from the germline V gene are SSHAT and FNYEAQ (reference sequence).

The gene calls are TRBV10-2 and TRBJ1-2; D is unclear. V was shortened by 0 bases and J by 9 bases, with 11 bases between the two germline ends. Germline CDR1 is WSHSY and CDR2 is SAAADI. The CDR3 runs to 13 residues. In DNA form, the CDR3 reads TGCGCCAGCAGTGAGTCCGGGAGCCAAAGCTACACCTTC. This sequence encodes CASSESGSQSYTF.

This clone was detected only a few times. The CDR3 nucleotides read TGTGCCAGCAGTGCCCGGGGACAGGGGGGCGACGAGCAGTACTTC. This translates into CASSARGQGGDEQYF. This rearrangement joins TRBV28 to TRBJ2-7; 11 nucleotides agree with TRBD1. With V trimmed by 5 bases and J by 5 bases, 8 bases remained unmatched. The CDR3 has 15 residues. CDR1 is MDHEN and CDR2 is SYDVKM in the germline V gene.

This clone appeared a few times. This sequence joins TRBV6-4 and TRBJ2-1; TRBD2 agrees at 13 bases. Germline CDR1 is MRHNA and CDR2 is SNTAGT. This CDR3 has 15 residues. Unmatched junction bases numbered 4, after V lost 4 bases and J lost 7 bases. For the CDR3, the DNA is TGTGCCAGCAGTGTTGGACTAGCGGGAGTAAATGAGCAGTTCTTC. Encoded protein: CASSVGLAGVNEQFF.

This clone was seen repeatedly, ten times or more. The chain joins TRBV29-1 to TRBJ2-3, with 9 positions matching TRBD2. With 5 bases clipped from V and 8 bases from J, the junction kept 11 bases outside the gene matches. Germline values: CDR1 SQVTM, CDR2 ANQGSEA. CDR3 size: 14 residues. The CDR3 DNA is TGCAGCGTTTCAGCGGGGGGCTCGCAGGGTACGCAGTATTTT. Protein product: CSVSAGGSQGTQYF.

V is TRBV30 and J is TRBJ1-2; D remains unclear. Trimming cost V 4 bases and J 14 bases, with 20 bases left between them. This CDR3 is built from 12 residues. Germline CDR1 GTSNPN, CDR2 SVGIG (reference sequence). The CDR3 here is CAWTLSTGPGTF. In DNA, the CDR3 is TGTGCCTGGACCCTCTCGACCGGCCCGGGAACCTTC.

This clone occurred a few times. The chain links TRBV9 to TRBJ1-2; D is unclear. Germline CDR1 reads SGDLS; CDR2 reads YYNGEE. V lost 0 bases, J lost 4 bases, and 16 bases lay in between. The CDR3 extends over 16 amino acids. CDR3 sequence reads: CASSVGGVRAVYGYTF. The DNA for the CDR3 is TGTGCCAGCAGCGTAGGCGGGGTAAGGGCCGTCTATGGCTACACCTTC.

This clone was detected a few times. The rearrangement uses TRBV9 and TRBJ1-2; D ambiguous. The CDR3 contains 12 residues. Germline CDR1 is SGDLS and CDR2 is YYNGEE. V was trimmed by 4 bases and J by 8 bases, leaving 12 bases between them. The CDR3 DNA sequence: TGTGCCAGCAGCTTGTTGGCCGGGGGCTACACCTTC. Residues: CASSLLAGGYTF.

The chain has TRBV30 and TRBJ1-1; maybe TRBD1 (5 bases). Germline V CDR1 and CDR2: GTSNPN, SVGIG (reference sequence). The CDR3 length is 14 residues. Between the trimmed V and J ends, which lost 4 bases and 2 bases, there was a span of 14 bases. The CDR3 loop is CAWNPPGLNTEAFF. DNA of the CDR3: TGTGCCTGGAATCCACCGGGACTCAACACTGAAGCTTTCTTT.

The chain links TRBV7-2 to TRBJ1-5, with D tentatively TRBD1 (5 bases). Trimming removed 5 bases at V and 4 bases at J, with 12 bases between. This CDR3 has 14 amino acids. Germline assignment: CDR1 SGHTA and CDR2 FQGNSA. CDR3 region: CASSATGGNQPQHF. The CDR3 DNA reads TGTGCCAGCAGCGCCACGGGGGGGAATCAGCCCCAGCATTTT.